Listed below are T cell receptor beta chains from one sample, sequenced in a study of cytomegalovirus exposure and HLA in healthy donors. Profiling relied on immunoSEQ multiplex PCR, and the TCRdb table lists in-frame clones only, not all of them. The sample carries more than 95,000 clones, over 65% recorded once. The source material was PBMCs. Receptor source: a man younger than 35 in good health and CMV-seropositive. The CDR3 runs from the conserved cysteine through the conserved F or W. The order of the fields is clone size, V gene, J gene, D gene, CDR3 protein, CDR3 DNA. A D gene is named only where the DNA matches it firmly. Expanded clones get a size class; other rows say once, few or many, or leave the size out.

few	TRBV29-1	TRBJ1-2	TRBD1	CSVSDRAPYTGYTF	TGCAGCGTATCGGACAGGGCTCCCTATACGGGCTACACCTTC
.	TRBV4-2	TRBJ2-7	.	CASSQEAESSYEQYF	TGTGCCAGCAGCCAAGAGGCAGAAAGCTCCTACGAGCAGTACTTC
few	TRBV28	TRBJ2-7	TRBD1	CASSSPGQGAREQYF	TGTGCCAGCAGTTCTCCGGGACAGGGGGCGAGGGAGCAGTACTTC
.	TRBV20-1	TRBJ1-2	TRBD1	CSTTGDNGYTF	TGCAGTACGACAGGGGATAATGGCTACACCTTC
.	TRBV28	TRBJ1-6	.	CASSLWGSSYNSPLHF	TGTGCCAGCAGTTTATGGGGGAGCTCCTATAATTCACCCCTCCACTTT
.	TRBV28	TRBJ1-5	TRBD1	CASSSAASGQGLGNQPQHF	TGTGCCAGCAGTTCCGCCGCATCGGGACAGGGATTGGGGAATCAGCCCCAGCATTTT
.	TRBV18	TRBJ1-1	TRBD1	CASSPRLGTGKGNTEAFF	TGTGCCAGTTCACCAAGACTCGGGACAGGCAAGGGGAACACTGAAGCTTTCTTT
.	TRBV19	TRBJ2-5	.	CASSIAGGQETQYF	TGTGCCAGTAGTATAGCCGGGGGCCAAGAGACCCAGTACTTC
few	TRBV19	TRBJ1-1	.	CASSVFRGSEAFF	TGTGCCAGTAGTGTTTTCAGGGGATCTGAAGCTTTCTTT
.	TRBV28	TRBJ2-3	.	CASSPYTDTQYF	TGTGCCAGCAGCCCTTACACAGATACGCAGTATTTT
.	TRBV6-8	TRBJ2-7	TRBD2	CASHGGGPYEQYF	TGTGCCAGCCATGGGGGGGGTCCCTACGAGCAGTACTTC
.	TRBV29-1	TRBJ1-5	TRBD1	CSVETGTNQPQHF	TGCAGCGTCGAGACAGGGACCAACCAGCCCCAGCATTTT
.	TRBV4-1	TRBJ1-3	.	CASSQESFSGNTIYF	TGCGCCAGCAGCCAAGAGAGCTTTTCTGGAAACACCATATATTTT
.	TRBV29-1	TRBJ2-1	TRBD2	CSVVLAGSYNEQFF	TGCAGCGTTGTACTAGCGGGCTCCTACAATGAGCAGTTCTTC
.	TRBV4-1	TRBJ1-2	.	CASSQGGTDNYGYTF	TGCGCCAGCAGCCAGGGGGGGACTGATAACTATGGCTACACCTTC
.	TRBV7-9	TRBJ2-1	.	CASNRQRAGLTYNEQFF	TGTGCCAGCAACCGCCAGCGGGCGGGCCTTACCTACAATGAGCAGTTCTTC
once	TRBV25-1	TRBJ1-2	TRBD1	CASSEPAPGQGNYGYTF	TGTGCCAGCAGTGAACCCGCTCCGGGACAGGGGAACTATGGCTACACCTTC
.	TRBV6-6	TRBJ1-4	.	CASSYSLPGWNEKLFF	TGTGCCAGCAGTTACTCGTTGCCAGGGTGGAATGAAAAACTGTTTTTT
.	TRBV5-1	TRBJ2-5	.	CASSPGSQETQYF	TGCGCCAGCAGCCCAGGGTCACAAGAGACCCAGTACTTC
.	TRBV25-1	TRBJ2-3	.	CASSRRAKGITDTQYF	TGTGCCAGCAGTCGGAGGGCCAAAGGAATTACAGATACGCAGTATTTT
.	TRBV5-1	TRBJ2-3	.	CASSLMALSTDTQYF	TGCGCCAGCAGCTTGATGGCTCTCAGCACAGATACGCAGTATTTT
.	TRBV7-9	TRBJ2-7	TRBD1	CASSFGTGGPYEQYF	TGTGCCAGCAGCTTCGGGACAGGGGGTCCCTACGAGCAGTACTTC
.	TRBV19	TRBJ1-4	.	CASMRGGRSNEKLFF	TGTGCCAGTATGCGGGGGGGGCGAAGTAATGAAAAACTGTTTTTT
.	TRBV19	TRBJ2-2	.	CASSDYPGELFF	TGTGCCAGTAGTGACTATCCCGGGGAGCTGTTTTTT
.	TRBV19	TRBJ2-7	TRBD1	CASRGSKSGGEQYF	TGTGCCAGTAGGGGCTCCAAGTCAGGGGGCGAGCAGTACTTC
.	TRBV11-3	TRBJ2-1	.	CASSLSGDNEQFF	TGTGCCAGCAGCTTATCAGGGGACAATGAGCAGTTCTTC